This passage covers 24 T cell receptor beta chains from one sample sequenced in a study of blood T cell repertoires in COVID-19. Generated by immunoSEQ multiplex PCR, the TCRdb table keeps only in-frame clones and is missing some. The sample has fewer than 450,000 clones; less than 95% are singletons. Sequenced sample: PBMCs or T cells enriched from blood (not recorded which). These receptors originate from a man younger than 30 who had recovered from COVID-19.

This chain uses TRBV12-3 or TRBV12-4 with TRBJ1-2; no firm D call. Trimming removed 6 bases from V and 2 bases from J, with 10 bases in between. CDR3 size: 13 residues. This CDR3 is CASRKAGNYGYTF. CDR3 sequence (DNA): TGTGCCAGCAGGAAGGCAGGCAACTATGGCTACACCTTC.

The rearrangement joins TRBV3-1 (or the pseudogene TRBV3-2) to TRBJ1-1, with TRBD1 as a possible D gene (6 bases). The CDR3 runs 15 residues. CDR1 and CDR2 (germline): LGHDT, YNNKEL (reference sequence). The germline V and J ends were trimmed by 1 base and 4 bases, with 13 bases remaining between them. The CDR3 coding sequence is TGTGCCAGCAGCCAAGGGGGAGGGGGGAGCACTGAAGCTTTCTTT. Translated, it gives CASSQGGGGSTEAFF.

The chain is built from TRBV6-1 and TRBJ1-2, with 7 bases identical to TRBD1. From germline, CDR1 is MNHNS and CDR2 SASEGT. The J segment lost 5 bases and the V segment lost 2 bases, leaving 5 bases of the junction unmatched. CDR3 length: 14 residues. CDR3 in DNA: TGTGCCAGCAGTGAAAGGGGGCTGAGGTATGGCTACACCTTC. Residues: CASSERGLRYGYTF.

As for this clone: Other DNA sequences in the sample encode the same CDR3. The chain joins TRBV5-1 to TRBJ2-7; maybe TRBD2 (6 bases). This CDR3 has 12 amino acids. Per germline, CDR1 SGHRS and CDR2 YFSETQ. V was trimmed by 1 base and J by 4 bases, leaving 6 bases between them. The CDR3 DNA is TGCGCCAGCAGCTTGCGGGGGTACGAGCAGTACTTC. Translation gives CASSLRGYEQYF.

The chain carries TRBV27 and TRBJ2-1; TRBD2 matches 8 bases. The CDR3 consists of 13 residues. Germline CDR1 MNHEY, CDR2 SMNVEV (reference sequence). Unmatched junction bases numbered 3, after V lost 6 bases and J lost 5 bases. CDR3 in DNA: TGTGCCAGCAGGGGGACTAGAAACAATGAGCAGTTCTTC. This codes for CASRGTRNNEQFF.

Only one count was recorded for this clone. The chain combines TRBV6-5 with TRBJ2-7; D call uncertain. The CDR3 has 11 residues. V lost 8 bases to trimming and J lost 6 bases, with 11 bases between them. Germline V gives CDR1 MNHEY, CDR2 SVGAGI. CDR3 sequence reads: CASSNPPEQYF. The CDR3 bases are TGTGCCAGCTCAAATCCCCCCGAGCAGTACTTC.

The chain carries TRBV10-3 and TRBJ1-1; possible D gene TRBD1, 5 bases. The germline gives CDR1 ENHRY, CDR2 SYGVKD. The CDR3 has 16 residues. Trimming left V 0 bases short and J 0 bases short, with 11 bases between. The CDR3 bases are TGTGCCATCAGTGAGTCTGGGGGGGAACTGAACACTGAAGCTTTCTTT. It yields the protein CAISESGGELNTEAFF.

V usage is TRBV3-1 (or the pseudogene TRBV3-2) and J usage is TRBJ1-5; the match to TRBD1 covers 7 bases. Looked up from germline, CDR1 is LGHDT and CDR2 is YNNKEL (reference sequence). V lost 1 base, J lost 7 bases, and 7 bases stayed unmatched. The CDR3 spans 15 residues. CDR3 in DNA: TGTGCCAGCAGCCAAGTTCCCAGGGGGGACCAGCCCCAGCATTTT. Encoded protein: CASSQVPRGDQPQHF.

Worth noting for this clone: Other nucleotide sequences in the sample specify the same CDR3. The chain links TRBV18 to TRBJ1-6; the match to TRBD1 covers 9 bases. J gave up 6 bases and V 6 bases, and 6 bases lay outside the gene matches. Germline CDR1 KGHSH, CDR2 LQKENI. This CDR3 is built from 15 residues. This CDR3 reads CASSPGQGGNSPLHF. CDR3 DNA sequence: TGTGCCAGCTCGCCGGGACAGGGAGGTAATTCACCCCTCCACTTT.

The chain joins TRBV12-3 or TRBV12-4 to TRBJ2-2; TRBD1 might be the D (5 bases). CDR3 length: 13 residues. Trimming removed 4 bases at V and 6 bases at J, with 9 bases between. CDR3 amino acids: CASSSQGSGELFF. The CDR3 region has the DNA TGTGCCAGCAGTTCCCAGGGTTCCGGGGAGCTGTTTTTT.

This clone was seen just once. The chain uses TRBV11-2 and TRBJ1-1; 8 nucleotides agree with TRBD1. The J segment lost 5 bases and the V segment lost 5 bases, leaving 4 bases of the junction unmatched. This CDR3 spans 13 amino acids. Germline V gene lookup returns CDR1 SGHAT and CDR2 FQNNGV. The CDR3: CASSRTGRTEAFF. CDR3 sequence (DNA): TGTGCCAGCAGCAGGACAGGGCGGACTGAAGCTTTCTTT.

The chain is built from TRBV7-9 and TRBJ2-7; 8 nucleotides line up with TRBD1. This CDR3 comprises 12 residues. Germline V gives CDR1 SEHNR, CDR2 FQNEAQ (reference sequence). V shed 11 bases, J shed 0 bases, and the junction held 3 bases outside the gene matches. The chain's CDR3 is CAGGQVSYEQYF. The CDR3 DNA sequence: TGTGCCGGGGGACAGGTCTCCTACGAGCAGTACTTC.

J is TRBJ1-1 and V is TRBV7-9; 8 nucleotides align to TRBD1. This CDR3 contains 16 residues. Germline values: CDR1 SEHNR, CDR2 FQNEAQ (reference sequence). The ends lost 1 base at V and 0 bases at J; junction bases unmatched: 4. In DNA form, the CDR3 reads TGTGCCAGCAGCTTAGAAACAGGGGGGATGAACACTGAAGCTTTCTTT. Encoded protein: CASSLETGGMNTEAFF.

V and J are TRBV2 and TRBJ1-5; tentative D call: TRBD1 (6 bases). In germline, CDR1 is SNHLY, CDR2 FYNNEI. The V gene lost 6 bases and the J gene lost 5 bases, with 17 bases spanning the gap. This CDR3 region has 15 residues. CDR3 DNA: TGTGCCAGCAGCGGCGACAGGACTGATTATCAGCCCCAGCATTTT. This translates into CASSGDRTDYQPQHF.

The V gene is TRBV19, the J gene TRBJ1-6; TRBD1 might be the D (5 bases). The germline gives CDR1 LNHDA, CDR2 SQIVND (reference sequence). V was pared by 6 bases and J by 9 bases, with 12 bases between. The CDR3 runs to 13 residues. CDR3 bases: TGTGCCAGTAGGGACGATAGGGGTTCACCCCTCCACTTT. It yields the protein CASRDDRGSPLHF.

The genes are TRBV5-1 and TRBJ1-4; no definite D call. This CDR3 region has 13 residues. Germline assignment: CDR1 SGHRS and CDR2 YFSETQ. V was trimmed by 7 bases and J by 6 bases, leaving 13 bases between them. The CDR3 loop reads CASLRRVDEKLFF. CDR3 nucleotide sequence: TGCGCCAGCCTTAGGAGGGTTGATGAAAAACTGTTTTTT.

The chain has TRBV18 and TRBJ2-7; possibly TRBD2 for D (5 bases). Trimming took off 2 bases at V and 6 bases at J, with 14 bases between the two ends. Germline values: CDR1 KGHSH, CDR2 LQKENI. CDR3 size: 14 residues. The CDR3 protein is CASSPYEGSSEQYF. In DNA form, the CDR3 reads TGTGCCAGCTCACCATACGAGGGAAGTTCCGAGCAGTACTTC. The complete variable domain, with remaining parts taken from reference TRBV18 and TRBJ2-7, reads NAGVMQNPRHLVRRRGQEARLRCSPMKGHSHVYWYRQLPEEGLKFMVYLQKENIIDESGMPKERFSAEFPKEGPSILRIQQVVRGDSAAYFCASSPYEGSSEQYFGPGTRLTVT.

The chain carries TRBV6-1 and TRBJ1-6, with 10 bases aligning to TRBD1. This CDR3 is built from 16 residues. Germline assignment: CDR1 MNHNS and CDR2 SASEGT. J lost 7 bases, V lost 1 base, and 4 bases had no gene match. CDR3 sequence: CASSEVLGQGNSPLHF. The CDR3 region has the DNA TGTGCCAGCAGTGAAGTCTTGGGACAGGGGAATTCACCCCTCCACTTT.

J is TRBJ1-2 and V is TRBV5-1; perhaps TRBD1 as D (5 bases). Trimming pared 0 bases from V and 3 bases from J, leaving 9 bases between. CDR1 SGHRS and CDR2 YFSETQ come from the germline V gene. The length of the CDR3 is 14 residues. CDR3 sequence: CASSLGGLDYGYTF. CDR3 in DNA: TGCGCCAGCAGCTTGGGGGGCTTGGACTATGGCTACACCTTC.

This chain links TRBV2 with TRBJ1-1; D unresolved. Germline CDR1 reads SNHLY; CDR2 reads FYNNEI. The CDR3 runs to 13 residues. V was clipped by 7 bases and J by 0 bases, with 9 bases between them. The CDR3 bases are TGTGCCAGCATTTCGGGAATGAACACTGAAGCTTTCTTT. This sequence encodes CASISGMNTEAFF.

Regarding this clone: Other DNA variants within this sample encode the same CDR3. The chain joins TRBV27 to TRBJ1-2; 8 bases align to TRBD1. Germline values: CDR1 MNHEY, CDR2 SMNVEV (reference sequence). This CDR3 is built from 12 residues. The J segment lost 8 bases and the V segment lost 6 bases, leaving 5 bases of the junction unmatched. CDR3 nucleotide sequence: TGTGCCAGCAGGTCGACAGGGGAAGGCTACACCTTC. Encoded protein: CASRSTGEGYTF.

This clone was detected only once. The chain combines TRBV28 with TRBJ2-6, with D perhaps TRBD1 (8 bases). Trimming shortened V by 5 bases and J by 0 bases, and 14 bases separated the two germline ends. Germline V gene sequence: CDR1 MDHEN, CDR2 SYDVKM. This CDR3 comprises 17 residues. CDR3 in DNA: TGTGCCAGCAGTCGGACAGGGAGGGCCTCTGGGGCCAACGTCCTGACTTTC. Translated: CASSRTGRASGANVLTF. The full variable domain, with the rest looked up from reference TRBV28 and TRBJ2-6, is DVKVTQSSRYLVKRTGEKVFLECVQDMDHENMFWYRQDPGLGLRLIYFSYDVKMKEKGDIPEGYSVSREKKERFSLILESASTNQTSMYLCASSRTGRASGANVLTFGAGSRLTVL.

This clone has a handful of counts. V usage is TRBV6-5 and J usage is TRBJ1-1; D ambiguous. Germline V gene data show CDR1 as MNHEY and CDR2 as SVGAGI. Trimming took off 1 base at V and 3 bases at J, with 12 bases between the two ends. The CDR3 consists of 15 residues. The CDR3 DNA follows: TGTGCCAGCAGTTACTACGGGCGGGGAGACACTGAAGCTTTCTTT. Amino acids: CASSYYGRGDTEAFF.

This chain joins TRBV19 and TRBJ2-4; D is possibly TRBD1 (6 bases). From germline, CDR1 is LNHDA and CDR2 SQIVND (reference sequence). This CDR3 is 12 amino acids long. Trimming removed 8 bases at V and 9 bases at J, with 14 bases between. The CDR3 region is CASETGPGIQYF. As DNA, the CDR3 is TGTGCCAGTGAAACAGGGCCAGGCATTCAGTACTTC.